What follows are 6 T cell receptor beta chains derived from one specimen sequenced in a study of T cells in Graves' hyperthyroidism and ophthalmopathy. Regions amplified from RNA transcripts were the TCR beta CDR3 regions. HTBI primers were used for first-round RT-PCR of the TCR CDR3. Using its own MiXCR run on the multiplex PCR reads, TCRdb lists one record per CDR3 protein. The sample has about 420,000 distinct CDR3 sequences; roughly 15% are singletons. Sequencing was performed on blood. The origin of the receptors is a woman younger than 30 with Graves' hyperthyroidism.

The CDR3 spells CASSFGVSGTYEQYF. CDR3 DNA: TGTGCCAGCAGCTTTGGTGTTAGCGGCACCTACGAGCAGTACTTC. The chain recombines TRBV11-2 with TRBJ2-7; the D gene is possibly TRBD2 (6 bases). Per the germline V gene, CDR1 is SGHAT and CDR2 is FQNNGV. V lost 3 bases and J 2 bases, leaving 14 bases between the germline ends. This CDR3 spans 15 amino acids.

The chain is built from TRBV11-2 and TRBJ1-2; D may be TRBD1 (6 bases). This CDR3 has 13 residues. The V gene lost 5 bases and the J gene lost 3 bases, with 10 bases spanning the gap. Germline CDR1 is SGHAT and CDR2 is FQNNGV. The CDR3 is CASSAGTYYGYTF. Written as DNA, the CDR3 is TGTGCCAGCAGCGCCGGGACATACTATGGCTACACCTTC. Complete variable domain (other parts from reference TRBV11-2 and TRBJ1-2): EAGVAQSPRYKIIEKRQSVAFWCNPISGHATLYWYQQILGQGPKLLIQFQNNGVVDDSQLPKDRFSAERLKGVDSTLKIQPAKLEDSAVYLCASSAGTYYGYTFGSGTRLTVV.

This clonotype was seen ten or more times. V is TRBV4-3 and J is TRBJ1-1; unclear D gene. Germline CDR1 LGHNA, CDR2 YSLEER. This CDR3 has 14 amino acids. V lost 0 bases and J lost 5, with 10 bases in between. For the CDR3, the DNA is TGCGCCAGCAGCCAAGAACCAACGCGAACTGAAGCTTTCTTT. Amino acids: CASSQEPTRTEAFF.

This clonotype occurred many times. The genes are TRBV10-1 and TRBJ2-2; TRBD2 matches at 10 bases. This CDR3 region has 14 residues. Germline trimming cut 10 bases from V and 7 bases from J; bases unmatched to any gene: 9. The germline V gene encodes CDR1 WNHNN and CDR2 SYGVQD (reference sequence). The CDR3 DNA follows: TGCGCCATGGGAGCGGGAGGGCGAAACGGGGAGCTGTTTTTT. Translation: CAMGAGGRNGELFF.

This clonotype was seen many times. This rearrangement joins TRBV20-1 to TRBJ2-7, with TRBD2 matching 14 bases. Germline lookup yields CDR1 DFQATT and CDR2 SNEGSKA (reference sequence). CDR3 length: 15 residues. After removal of 3 bases from V and 4 bases from J, the junction contained 5 bases not matched to a gene. CDR3 residues: CSARTSGRVLYEQYF. The CDR3 nucleotides read TGCAGTGCTAGGACTAGCGGGAGGGTTTTGTACGAGCAGTACTTC.

This clonotype has ten or more counts. The chain carries TRBV7-9 and TRBJ2-5, with D perhaps matching TRBD1 or TRBD2 (5 bases each). Deletions cut 5 bases from V and 5 bases from J, with 12 bases between. Germline loops: CDR1 SEHNR, CDR2 FQNEAQ (reference sequence). This CDR3 spans 13 amino acids. The CDR3 is CASSPPEGETQYF. CDR3 nucleotide sequence: TGTGCCAGCAGCCCCCCCGAGGGGGAGACCCAGTACTTC.